This T cell receptor (beta chain) stems from a study of T-cell reconstitution after alpha-beta-depleted transplantation in children. The TCRbeta library incorporated unique molecular identifiers. MiXCR was run by TCRdb on the PCR reads, yielding one entry per CDR3 protein. Seen here are almost 500,000 distinct CDR3 sequences, around 12% observed once, and the top ten hold about 5.6%. CDR3 size: 17 residues. The V segment lost 4 bases and the J segment 4 bases; nucleotides outside the gene matches: 13. Germline V gene sequence: CDR1 PRHDT, CDR2 FYEKMQ (reference sequence). The source material was PBMCs from the stem cell graft donor, sampled from the stem cell graft. The gene calls are TRBV13 and TRBJ2-1; 7 positions agree with TRBD1. The sequence derives from a human donor who donated a stem cell graft to a child with combined immunodeficiency. The CDR3 DNA follows: TGTGCCAGCAGCTCTGACGGTAGAGGGGGCCAATACAATGAGCAGTTCTTC. This codes for CASSSDGRGGQYNEQFF.